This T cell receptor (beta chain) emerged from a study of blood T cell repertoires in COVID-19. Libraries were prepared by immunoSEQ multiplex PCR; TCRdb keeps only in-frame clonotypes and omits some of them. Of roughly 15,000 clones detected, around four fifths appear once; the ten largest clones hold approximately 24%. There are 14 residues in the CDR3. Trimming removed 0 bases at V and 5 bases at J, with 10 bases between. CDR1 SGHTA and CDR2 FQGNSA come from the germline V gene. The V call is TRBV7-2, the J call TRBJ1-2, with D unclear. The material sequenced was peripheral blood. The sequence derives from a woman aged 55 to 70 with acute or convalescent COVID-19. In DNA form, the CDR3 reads TGTGCCAGCAGCTTAGCCACAGAAAGTTATGGCTACACCTTC. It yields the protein CASSLATESYGYTF.